This T cell receptor beta chain was obtained from a study of beta chain features in type 1 diabetes. The whole isolated RNA underwent reverse transcription, so sequencing captured expressed TCRB transcripts. Clones were read by immunoSEQ multiplex PCR, and TCRdb kept only the in-frame ones, dropping some. The table shows roughly 250,000 clones, with about 63% occurring only once. Germline V CDR1 and CDR2: SGHAT, FQNNGV. There are 13 residues in the CDR3. V shed 5 bases and J shed 3 bases, with 9 bases lying between them. Sequencing used naive CD4+ T cells from blood. The clonotype was recovered from a man aged 25 to 40 in good health. This chain links TRBV11-2 with TRBJ2-3, with D possibly being TRBD1 (6 bases). The CDR3, as DNA: TGTGCCAGCAGCATCGACAGGACAGATACGCAGTATTTT. It translates to CASSIDRTDTQYF.